These 6 T cell receptor beta chains were sequenced from one sample in a study of blood T cells in healthy people across ages. Then a second PCR, running roughly 6 to 12 cycles, was carried out with a sample-barcoded 5' primer and a J-beta primer mix. Each CDR3 protein is one row after TCRdb ran MiXCR on the 5' RACE reads. Among roughly 1.5 million distinct CDR3 sequences listed, approximately 43% were seen once. The sequencing input was blood. The receptors shown here come from a woman between 18 and 29 years old in good health.

The chain links TRBV6-6 to TRBJ1-5, with D unresolved. The CDR3 covers 14 residues. Trimming pared 2 bases from V and 1 base from J, leaving 6 bases between. Per germline, CDR1 MNHNY and CDR2 SVGAGI (reference sequence). The CDR3 nucleotides are TGTGCCAGCAGTTACCCGGGAAGCAATCAGCCCCAGCATTTT. Its translation: CASSYPGSNQPQHF.

The table lists this clonotype with a few counts. The chain carries TRBV5-1 and TRBJ1-4; D not certain. This CDR3 contains 12 residues. V dropped 0 bases and J dropped 6 bases, with 3 bases sitting between them. Germline V gene data show CDR1 as SGHRS and CDR2 as YFSETQ. The CDR3 loop is CASSLDYEKLFF. CDR3 DNA: TGCGCCAGCAGCTTGGATTATGAAAAACTGTTTTTT.

This clonotype was detected once. V usage is TRBV10-1 and J usage is TRBJ2-3; D may be TRBD1 or TRBD2 (5 bases each). The V end lost 5 bases, the J end lost 8 bases, and 11 bases lay between the germline ends. This CDR3 contains 12 residues. The germline gives CDR1 WNHNN, CDR2 SYGVQD (reference sequence). This chain's CDR3 is CASSRGDATQYF. CDR3 nucleotide sequence: TGCGCCAGCAGTAGAGGGGATGCTACGCAGTATTTT.

As regards this clonotype: Mismatch with germline at one junction end may stem from a read error. The rearrangement links TRBV5-1 to TRBJ2-1, with 12 bases aligning to TRBD2. CDR1 is SGHRS, CDR2 YFSETQ, per germline. The CDR3 is 17 amino acids. In nucleotides, the CDR3 is TGTGCCAGCAGTTTTCTAGCGGGGGGGAGCTCCTACAATGAGCAGTTCTTC. Translation: CASSFLAGGSSYNEQFF.

The chain links TRBV27 to TRBJ1-2; D is undetermined. Germline values: CDR1 MNHEY, CDR2 SMNVEV (reference sequence). This CDR3 contains 15 residues. Trimming took 5 bases from V and 2 from J, leaving 15 bases between them. The CDR3 is CASSSDGSLNYGYTF. The CDR3 nucleotides read TGTGCCAGCAGTAGTGACGGGTCCCTCAACTATGGCTACACCTTC.

This clonotype appeared many times. The chain recombines TRBV29-1 with TRBJ2-7; 8 nucleotides agree with TRBD2. The CDR3 runs 13 residues. Trimming took 6 bases from V and 2 from J; bases not matched to a gene: 6. Germline CDR1 is SQVTM and CDR2 is ANQGSEA. CDR3 sequence (DNA): TGCAGCGTGTCAAGGCGGGGGGCCTACGAGCAGTACTTC. It codes for CSVSRRGAYEQYF.